This TCR beta chain derives from a study of blood T cell repertoires in COVID-19. Trimming took 6 bases from V and 1 from J; bases not matched to a gene: 12. The length of the CDR3 is 17 residues. CDR1 and CDR2 from the germline V gene are MNHEY and SMNVEV (reference sequence). Some clones are missing from TCRdb's copy, which holds only in-frame ones; the method was immunoSEQ multiplex PCR. Among 97,000 or so clones listed, roughly 92% were seen once. The sample comprised peripheral blood. The chain carries TRBV27 and TRBJ1-1; TRBD1 aligns across 9 bases. The sequence came from a woman between 45 and 60 years old with COVID-19, enrolled during active disease. The CDR3 nucleotides are TGTGCCAGCAGGCCCTCGGGACAGGGTGGTGGGAACACTGAAGCTTTCTTT. This encodes CASRPSGQGGGNTEAFF.